This TCR beta chain was observed in a study of Ad26.COV2.S vaccination and SARS-CoV-2 variants. Looking at the study overall: Ad26.COV2.S arm of COV1001 included the donor. Intramuscular Ad26.COV2.S doses were given once or twice, 56 days apart.

V gave up 0 bases and J gave up 7 bases, with 10 bases separating them. Looked up from germline, CDR1 is SGHAT and CDR2 is FQNNGV. The CDR3 extends over 14 amino acids. The data were produced by immunoSEQ multiplex PCR, yet TCRdb's version contains in-frame clones alone and is incomplete. The repertoire holds 330,000 or so clones, with roughly 88% as singletons. As to treatment: some 19 received Ad26.COV2.S at low or high dose, single or two shots; about 5 received placebo; per-sample allocation not given. The investigators took samples on day 63 after the first vaccine or placebo injection. General observations from the study: Placebo recipients had lower spike-specific TCR breadth than vaccine recipients.

In regard to this clone: Its matching antigen is unknown.

This TCR was recovered from a person aged 18 to 59 who received the Ad26.COV2.S COVID-19 vaccine or a placebo. J is TRBJ2-1 and V is TRBV11-2; the D gene is possibly TRBD2 (5 bases). Sequences were derived from peripheral blood, sampled in a trial of Ad26.COV2.S vaccine versus placebo. CDR3 sequence: CASSLEVRGNEQFF. CDR3 bases: TGTGCCAGCAGCTTAGAAGTTCGCGGGAATGAGCAGTTCTTC.